The table lists the clone carrying this T cell receptor beta chain with many counts. Its antigen remains unidentified. Trimming removed 0 bases from V and 7 bases from J, with 16 bases in between. Looked up from germline, CDR1 is DFQATT and CDR2 is SNEGSKA (reference sequence). The length of the CDR3 is 16 residues. This specimen comes from a study of CD8 T cells in ankylosing spondylitis. Study results and limitations: Some of these motif variants have turned up before, in reports on reactive arthritis synovial fluid and blood. CD8+ by phenotype, disease-linked clones were relatively rare in peripheral blood. The study looked at matched synovial fluid samples from ankylosing spondylitis patients. Disease-linked clones were reported to be significantly enriched there.

5'-RACE, quantitative and with molecular barcodes, yielded the TCR beta libraries. TCRdb processed the 5' RACE reads anew with MiXCR; each CDR3 protein has one entry. The sample contains roughly 35,000 distinct CDR3 sequences, over 10% of which appear only once. The sequencing input was synovial fluid, either unsorted or a sorted T cell fraction (not recorded which). This receptor was obtained from a male donor with ankylosing spondylitis. The rearrangement links TRBV20-1 to TRBJ1-6; D perhaps matches TRBD1 (6 bases). Here the CDR3 reads CSARDPPGAENSPLHF. CDR3 in DNA: TGCAGTGCTAGAGATCCCCCAGGGGCAGAGAATTCACCCCTCCACTTT.